This TCR beta chain was identified in a study of OX40 agonist ivuxolimab in advanced cancers. For context, the study as a whole: Ivuxolimab was an agonistic, fully human IgG2 monoclonal antibody directed against OX40 (CD134), a costimulatory receptor. The monotherapy dose-escalation portion (N ≈ 56 patients) of the phase I ivuxolimab trial is reported in the paper. The point of sequencing TCRbeta in the periphery was to test whether ivuxolimab changed TCR sequence diversity and drove clonal T-cell expansion. Intravenous ivuxolimab was administered to patients every 2 weeks at six dose levels: 0.01, 0.1, 0.3, 1.5, 3 and 10 mg/kg. Patients were allowed to have had prior anti-PD-1, anti-PD-L1 or anti-CTLA-4 therapy, and less than 45% of the dose-escalation patients had previously received checkpoint inhibitors. Of the roughly 52 dose-escalation patients, hepatocellular carcinoma was present in around 20, melanoma in roughly 15, renal cell carcinoma in 9 and head and neck cancer in 9. In the dose-escalation cohort, approximately 82% of patients were male, and the mean age was roughly 60 years, with a range of about 23 to 85. Three dose-escalation patients achieved partial responses, one with hepatocellular carcinoma and two with cutaneous melanoma. Overall study outcomes, separate from this receptor: The antigen specificity of the peripheral T cells that underwent clonal expansion was not determined. In the 0.1-3.0 mg/kg groups, partial responders had among the lowest normalized peripheral clonal expansion, particularly in CD8+ T cells. After ivuxolimab, CD8+ T cells had more expanded clones than CD4+ T cells on average. Low levels of normalized T-cell clonal expansion were also shown by some nonresponding patients. At doses from 0.1 to 3.0 mg/kg, clonal expansion was seen in both CD4+ and CD8+ blood T cells between baseline and week 6.

The junction carries 19 bases between V and J, which are trimmed by 7 bases and 9 bases respectively. There are 13 amino acids in the CDR3, from cysteine to phenylalanine inclusive. Of the read, only the CDR3 DNA is kept; its 39 bases are in frame from base 1. CDR1 and CDR2 are read off the germline V gene as ENHRY and SYGVKD. Regarding this clone: It has no known antigen specificity. Within one base of it there is no much larger clone, and no base qualities were kept.

Genomic DNA was extracted from sorted cells for sequencing of the TCRbeta CDR3 region. The immunoSEQ Assay was used to sequence the TCRbeta CDR3 regions. The clones in this table, taken by TCRdb from immuneACCESS, are in-frame only. Not every clone is retained; where verified, under half of the shortfall comes from an unresolved V gene, and the cause of the rest is unknown. The sample table contains some 60,000 clones; only one count was recorded for about 94% of them. The ten largest clones capture approximately 18% of the sample. Patients with autoimmune disease history or receiving systemic immunosuppression were excluded from the trial. Peripheral blood for TCR sequencing was collected from all dose cohorts at baseline, on cycle 4 day 1, and on cycle 7 day 1. The samples were drawn from a first-in-human, open-label, multicenter phase I dose-escalation trial of ivuxolimab. The trial enrolled adults with locally advanced or metastatic head and neck squamous cell, hepatocellular, melanoma or renal cell carcinoma. CD4+ and CD8+ T cells were sorted separately from peripheral blood before TCR sequencing.

Recombination connected TRBV10-3 to TRBJ2-7, with TRBD1 as a weak D call on 5 bases. The sample consisted of CD4+ or CD8+ T cells sorted from blood, taken in a trial of the OX40 agonist ivuxolimab. This sequence was found in an adult with an advanced solid tumor such as melanoma, head and neck, liver or kidney cancer. The CDR3 protein sequence reads: CAITDTGEDGQYF. The bases are TGTGCCATCACGGACACCGGAGAGGACGGGCAGTACTTC.